This T cell receptor beta chain is drawn from a study of cytomegalovirus exposure and HLA in healthy donors. Findings and limits, study-wide: CMV serostatus was the only recorded immune exposure for donors.

Researchers ran the PCR with 60 Vbeta and 13 Jbeta primers. The method was immunoSEQ multiplex PCR; TCRdb's version includes in-frame clones alone and lacks a portion of them. The data show fewer than 150,000 clones, 75% to 85% seen once. Trimming removed 4 bases at V and 0 bases at J, with 14 bases between. Germline V CDR1 and CDR2: SGHTS, YDEGEE. The CDR3 has 15 residues. With respect to this clone: Its specificity is not known.

The chain employs TRBV5-8 and TRBJ2-7; D perhaps matches TRBD2 (6 bases). What was sequenced was PBMCs. This TCR was sampled from a woman aged 40 to 50 in good health and CMV-seropositive. CDR3 nucleotides: TGTGCCAGCAGCCTGGGACTCCCAAGCTCCTACGAGCAGTACTTC. This gives the protein CASSLGLPSSYEQYF.